What follows are 20 T cell receptor beta chains derived from one specimen sequenced in a study of early T cells in non-severe SARS-CoV-2 infection. TCRdb re-analysed the 5' RACE reads in MiXCR, keeping a single row per CDR3 protein. The table has 60,000 or so distinct CDR3 sequences, approximately 10% seen once. What was sequenced was whole blood. The source of these receptors is an adult who was a healthcare worker with PCR-confirmed SARS-CoV-2 infection or an uninfected control (not recorded which).

The V call is TRBV30, the J call TRBJ1-1, with unresolved D. Trimming stripped 6 bases from V and 6 bases from J, with 11 bases between. CDR1 and CDR2 (germline): GTSNPN, SVGIG (reference sequence). The CDR3 is made up of 11 amino acids. The CDR3 here is CACRRASEAFF. In DNA, the CDR3 is TGTGCCTGCCGGCGGGCATCTGAAGCTTTCTTT. The entire variable domain, with the rest obtained from reference TRBV30 and TRBJ1-1, is as follows: SQTIHQWPATLVQPVGSPLSLECTVEGTSNPNLYWYRQAAGRGLQLLFYSVGIGQISSEVPQNLSASRPQDRQFILSSKKLLLSDSGFYLCACRRASEAFFGQGTRLTVV.

This clonotype was counted ten times or more. The J gene is TRBJ1-1, the V gene TRBV29-1; D remains unclear. This CDR3 contains 13 residues. Trimming pared 0 bases from V and 10 bases from J, leaving 15 bases between. Germline CDR1 SQVTM, CDR2 ANQGSEA. DNA of the CDR3: TGCAGCGTTGAAGATAACGGCTCCCTAGGAGCTTTCTTT. Its protein product is CSVEDNGSLGAFF.

Many counts were recorded for this clonotype. The chain carries TRBV27 and TRBJ2-3, with D tentatively TRBD1 or TRBD2 (6 bases each). Germline values: CDR1 MNHEY, CDR2 SMNVEV (reference sequence). This CDR3 comprises 17 residues. The V gene lost 3 bases and the J gene lost 1 base, with 17 bases spanning the gap. CDR3 bases: TGTGCCAGCAGTTTTCTTGCCGGGGGCAGCGGCACAGATACGCAGTATTTT. This sequence encodes CASSFLAGGSGTDTQYF.

This clonotype was seen repeatedly, ten times or more. The chain has TRBV18 and TRBJ2-5; perhaps TRBD1 as D (5 bases). The germline V gene has CDR1 KGHSH and CDR2 LQKENI. V lost 2 bases and J lost 2, with 6 bases in between. The CDR3 length is 13 residues. This CDR3 reads CASSPDSQETQYF. The CDR3 DNA reads as TGTGCCAGCTCACCAGACAGTCAAGAGACCCAGTACTTC.

J is TRBJ2-7 and V is TRBV19, with 7 nucleotides matching TRBD1. The CDR3 loop spans 14 amino acids. The V gene's germline CDR1 is LNHDA and CDR2 SQIVND (reference sequence). J gave up 3 bases and V 6 bases, and 8 bases lay outside the gene matches. The CDR3 DNA reads TGTGCCAGTAGCAGGAATACAGGGGACTACGAGCAGTACTTC. Protein sequence: CASSRNTGDYEQYF.

This clonotype was observed a handful of times. V usage is TRBV19 and J usage is TRBJ2-5, with 8 bases that match TRBD1. Trimming cost V 7 bases and J 5 bases; bases outside gene matches: 27. The CDR3 consists of 20 residues. In germline, CDR1 is LNHDA, CDR2 SQIVND (reference sequence). The CDR3 bases are TGTGCCAGTATCCTCGCAGGGGGCCTTGACCCGGTCGGCCTCCGCGAGACCCAGTACTTC. It encodes CASILAGGLDPVGLRETQYF.

This clonotype was recorded at least ten times. The V call is TRBV20-1, the J call TRBJ2-1; D is possibly TRBD1 or TRBD2 (5 bases each). The CDR3 totals 12 residues. Per germline, CDR1 DFQATT and CDR2 SNEGSKA (reference sequence). V lost 1 base to trimming and J lost 6 bases, with 7 bases between them. The CDR3 coding sequence is TGCAGTGCTAGAGGAGGGGTCAATGAGCAGTTCTTC. This translates into CSARGGVNEQFF.

The sample holds many counts of this clonotype. The genes are TRBV5-1 and TRBJ1-1; D possibly corresponds to TRBD1 (6 bases). CDR1 SGHRS and CDR2 YFSETQ come from the germline V gene. V dropped 3 bases and J dropped 4 bases, with 16 bases sitting between them. The CDR3 loop spans 15 amino acids. The CDR3 region is CASSSTGTSGTEAFF. CDR3 DNA sequence: TGCGCCAGCAGCTCAACAGGGACATCGGGCACTGAAGCTTTCTTT.

The V and J genes are TRBV27 and TRBJ2-3; D is unresolved. There are 16 residues in the CDR3. V lost 4 bases and J 5 bases, leaving 19 bases between the germline ends. CDR1 is MNHEY and CDR2 is SMNVEV in the germline V gene (reference sequence). The CDR3, as DNA: TGTGCCAGCAGTTCGAGAGGCTTCCCTCCCGGAGATACGCAGTATTTT. This translates into CASSSRGFPPGDTQYF.

This clonotype was recorded many times. In DNA form, the CDR3 reads TGTGCCAGCTCACTGACGGTTACCAATAATTCACCCCTCCACTTT. It translates to CASSLTVTNNSPLHF. The V and J genes are TRBV18 and TRBJ1-6; D is undetermined. Germline V gives CDR1 KGHSH, CDR2 LQKENI. CDR3 length equals 15 residues. The V and J ends lost 4 bases and 5 bases respectively, with 12 bases between them.

Ten or more counts support this clonotype. The chain has TRBV10-3 and TRBJ2-2, with D possibly matching TRBD2 (5 bases). V was pared by 4 bases and J by 3 bases, with 9 bases between. This CDR3 spans 14 amino acids. Germline V lookup: CDR1 ENHRY, CDR2 SYGVKD. The CDR3 is CAISGSGYTGELFF. For the CDR3, the DNA is TGTGCCATCAGTGGGTCGGGGTACACCGGGGAGCTGTTTTTT.

This clonotype has more than one count but fewer than ten. This chain joins TRBV6-2 or TRBV6-3 and TRBJ2-7; a weak D match, TRBD2 (6 bases). The CDR3 has 13 amino acids. V lost 5 bases to trimming and J lost 7 bases, with 15 bases between them. Germline-derived CDR1 and CDR2 are MNHEY and SVGEGT. CDR3 bases: TGTGCCAGCAGTCGAACAGCGGAGGGTGAGCAGTACTTC. Its protein product is CASSRTAEGEQYF.

This clonotype was observed many times. The chain has TRBV4-3 and TRBJ2-7; D is possibly TRBD2 (6 bases). V dropped 2 bases and J dropped 3 bases, with 14 bases sitting between them. Germline loops: CDR1 LGHNA, CDR2 YSLEER. The CDR3 totals 15 residues. Here the CDR3 reads CASSQHRDGGYEQYF. The CDR3 DNA reads TGCGCCAGCAGCCAACACCGGGACGGGGGCTACGAGCAGTACTTC.

This clonotype was detected a few times. The chain has TRBV4-3 and TRBJ1-6; D is undetermined. The CDR3 contains 16 residues. V was pared by 0 bases and J by 6 bases, with 12 bases between. Germline V lookup: CDR1 LGHNA, CDR2 YSLEER. The CDR3 region is CASSQDSGGSNSPLHF. In DNA, the CDR3 is TGCGCCAGCAGCCAAGATTCAGGAGGTAGTAATTCACCCCTCCACTTT.

This clonotype was seen more than once but under ten times. The CDR3 DNA follows: TGCGCCAGCAGACTTAGAGGAGAACCCCACAATGAGCAGTTCTTC. Its protein product is CASRLRGEPHNEQFF. The V call is TRBV5-1, the J call TRBJ2-1; D unresolved. The CDR3 has 15 amino acids. Germline CDR1 SGHRS, CDR2 YFSETQ. Deletions cut 5 bases from V and 5 bases from J, with 17 bases between.

This clonotype was observed at least ten times. The CDR3 loop reads CASSLAGEISYEQYF. The DNA of the CDR3 is TGTGCCAGCAGCTTAGCTGGGGAGATCTCCTACGAGCAGTACTTC. The V call is TRBV7-8, the J call TRBJ2-7; maybe TRBD2 (5 bases). This CDR3 has 15 residues. V was cut by 0 bases and J by 0 bases, with 9 bases left in between. CDR1 and CDR2 (germline): SGHVS, FQNEAQ.

This clonotype was counted at least ten times. The chain joins TRBV9 to TRBJ2-7, with 10 nucleotides matching TRBD2. CDR3 length: 14 residues. Germline CDR1 reads SGDLS; CDR2 reads YYNGEE. The J segment lost 6 bases and the V segment lost 2 bases, leaving 5 bases of the junction unmatched. CDR3 in DNA: TGTGCCAGCAGCGTGAGCGGGGGGGCCGGCGAGCAGTACTTC. This gives the protein CASSVSGGAGEQYF.

This clonotype was observed a handful of times. V usage is TRBV2 and J usage is TRBJ2-3, with a tentative D call TRBD1 (6 bases). V was clipped by 3 bases and J by 4 bases, with 17 bases between them. Germline CDR1 is SNHLY and CDR2 is FYNNEI. The CDR3 length is 16 residues. The CDR3 nucleotides read TGTGCCAGCAGTGACCAGGGCCCAGGGGCGGCAGATACGCAGTATTTT. Translation gives CASSDQGPGAADTQYF.

This clonotype occurred many times. The V call is TRBV20-1, the J call TRBJ1-4; 7 bases agree with TRBD1. With 0 bases clipped from V and 7 bases from J, the junction kept 8 bases outside the gene matches. Germline lookup yields CDR1 DFQATT and CDR2 SNEGSKA (reference sequence). This CDR3 contains 15 residues. The CDR3 region is CSARENRGGGEKLFF. The CDR3 DNA is TGCAGTGCTAGAGAAAACAGGGGTGGGGGTGAAAAACTGTTTTTT.

This clonotype came up a few times. The V gene is TRBV12-3 or TRBV12-4, the J gene TRBJ2-7; D is possibly TRBD1 or TRBD2 (6 bases each). CDR3 length: 17 residues. Trimming shortened V by 6 bases and J by 2 bases, and 23 bases separated the two germline ends. CDR3 nucleotide sequence: TGTGCCAGCAGCCAGCCGGCGGGCGGGACAAGAACCTACGAGCAGTACTTC. Protein sequence: CASSQPAGGTRTYEQYF.